The 21 T cell receptor beta chains below were found in one sample sequenced in a study of blood T cell repertoires in COVID-19. Sequencing was performed with immunoSEQ multiplex PCR; in TCRdb, only in-frame clones are kept and a portion is missing. The sample has roughly 120,000 clones; 75% to 95% are singletons. The material sequenced was peripheral blood. The source of these receptors is a human donor with active COVID-19. The donor label of this sample is uncertain.

The chain couples TRBV6-4 to TRBJ2-3, with a weak D call TRBD1 (5 bases). Germline lookup yields CDR1 MRHNA and CDR2 SNTAGT. Between the trimmed V and J ends, which lost 0 bases and 4 bases, there was a span of 8 bases. The CDR3 is 14 amino acids. CDR3 in DNA: TGTGCCAGCAGTGACTCTATAGGGGCAGATACGCAGTATTTT. Translated, it gives CASSDSIGADTQYF.

This chain connects TRBV7-9 to TRBJ1-1, with 8 bases identical to TRBD1. This CDR3 is built from 15 residues. Germline assignment: CDR1 SEHNR and CDR2 FQNEAQ (reference sequence). V was pared by 5 bases and J by 3 bases, with 8 bases of the junction left unmatched. The CDR3 DNA reads as TGTGCCAGCAGCCCAAGACAGGGGTGGGACACTGAAGCTTTCTTT. Protein sequence: CASSPRQGWDTEAFF. The full variable domain, in which reference TRBV7-9 and TRBJ1-1 provide the parts outside the CDR3, is DTGVSQNPRHKITKRGQNVTFRCDPISEHNRLYWYRQTLGQGPEFLTYFQNEAQLEKSRLLSDRFSAERPKGSFSTLEIQRTEQGDSAMYLCASSPRQGWDTEAFFGQGTRLTVV.

The chain links TRBV4-1 to TRBJ2-3, with TRBD2 matching over 9 bases. Germline lookup yields CDR1 MGHRA and CDR2 YSYEKL. The ends lost 2 bases at V and 2 bases at J; junction bases unmatched: 11. The CDR3 extends over 18 amino acids. The CDR3 nucleotides read TGCGCCAGCAGCCAATCGCGGGGGGGCCCTTGGGCCACAGATACGCAGTATTTT. Amino acids: CASSQSRGGPWATDTQYF.

This chain uses TRBV12-3 or TRBV12-4 with TRBJ1-2; 7 nucleotides agree with TRBD1. V lost 5 bases and J lost 6; bases outside the gene matches: 6. The CDR3 covers 13 residues. Here the CDR3 reads CASSIRQGDGYTF. Here the CDR3 DNA reads TGTGCCAGCAGTATCAGACAGGGCGATGGCTACACCTTC.

This chain uses TRBV10-3 with TRBJ2-1; weak D call: TRBD2 (6 bases). The CDR3 is made up of 16 amino acids. CDR1 is ENHRY, CDR2 SYGVKD, per germline. Trimming took 2 bases from V and 5 from J, leaving 16 bases between them. The CDR3 nucleotides read TGTGCCATCAGTGAGGATGGGGGGTCAAGGCACAATGAGCAGTTCTTC. Amino acids: CAISEDGGSRHNEQFF.

This chain uses TRBV3-1 (or the pseudogene TRBV3-2) with TRBJ2-5; 9 bases align to TRBD1. Trimming removed 4 bases from V and 1 base from J; junction bases left unmatched: 4. The CDR3 is 15 amino acids. From germline, CDR1 is LGHDT and CDR2 YNNKEL (reference sequence). The CDR3 DNA reads TGTGCCAGCAGCCTGCAGACAGGGGGCCAAGAGACCCAGTACTTC. It encodes CASSLQTGGQETQYF.

The chain couples TRBV6-2 or TRBV6-3 to TRBJ2-1, with 7 positions matching TRBD2. The CDR3 has 17 residues. CDR1 and CDR2 from the germline V gene are MNHEY and SVGEGT. With 2 bases clipped from V and 1 base from J, the junction kept 8 bases outside the gene matches. CDR3 sequence reads: CASSYVPGGSSYNEQFF. For the CDR3, the DNA is TGTGCCAGCAGTTACGTCCCGGGGGGAAGTTCCTACAATGAGCAGTTCTTC.

This sequence joins TRBV6-2 or TRBV6-3 and TRBJ2-7, with 14 positions matching TRBD2. The CDR3 loop spans 16 amino acids. J gave up 4 bases and V 6 bases, and 8 bases lay outside the gene matches. From germline, CDR1 is MNHEY and CDR2 SVGEGT. Here the CDR3 DNA reads TGTGCCAGCAGCTCACCCCGGACTAGCGGGGGGTACGAGCAGTACTTC. Its translation is CASSSPRTSGGYEQYF.

The rearrangement uses TRBV2 and TRBJ2-5, with TRBD2 identical over 13 bases. Germline values: CDR1 SNHLY, CDR2 FYNNEI. The trim removed 7 bases at V and 7 bases at J, leaving 9 bases unmatched. This CDR3 contains 15 residues. CDR3 sequence (DNA): TGTGCCAGCAATAGACTAGCGGGGGGCCTAGGGACCCAGTACTTC. Its protein product is CASNRLAGGLGTQYF.

The chain uses TRBV19 and TRBJ1-6; 8 bases map to TRBD1. Trimming removed 7 bases from V and 4 bases from J; junction bases left unmatched: 12. The CDR3 spans 17 residues. Germline CDR1 and CDR2: LNHDA and SQIVND (reference sequence). The CDR3 nucleotides are TGTGCCAGTAAACAGACAGGGGATTGGCGATATAATTCACCCCTCCACTTT. Its translation is CASKQTGDWRYNSPLHF.

The V call is TRBV18, the J call TRBJ2-7; no clear D. This CDR3 contains 12 residues. Germline loops: CDR1 KGHSH, CDR2 LQKENI. V dropped 5 bases and J dropped 5 bases, with 10 bases sitting between them. The CDR3 loop reads CASSVQRNEQYF. CDR3 DNA sequence: TGTGCCAGCTCAGTCCAGCGCAACGAGCAGTACTTC.

The rearrangement uses TRBV12-3 or TRBV12-4 and TRBJ1-2; TRBD1 agrees at 9 bases. J was trimmed by 7 bases and V by 6 bases; bases with no gene match: 0. This CDR3 has 11 amino acids. The CDR3 nucleotides read TGTGCCAGCAGGACAGGGGGTGGCTACACCTTC. Its protein product is CASRTGGGYTF.

The chain employs TRBV20-1 and TRBJ1-3, with a possible D match to TRBD1 (5 bases). Looked up from germline, CDR1 is DFQATT and CDR2 is SNEGSKA (reference sequence). Trimming stripped 3 bases from V and 4 bases from J, with 7 bases between. CDR3 length: 12 residues. CDR3 protein: CSASSGGNTIYF. The CDR3 DNA reads as TGCAGTGCTAGTTCAGGGGGAAACACCATATATTTT.

The chain uses TRBV5-1 and TRBJ2-1; 14 nucleotides line up with TRBD2. Germline assignment: CDR1 SGHRS and CDR2 YFSETQ. With V trimmed by 0 bases and J by 5 bases, 19 bases remained unmatched. This CDR3 has 22 amino acids. This chain's CDR3 is CASSLEGLAGGRRQLTNNEQFF. In nucleotides, the CDR3 is TGCGCCAGCAGCTTGGAAGGACTAGCGGGGGGACGCCGCCAGCTGACTAACAATGAGCAGTTCTTC.

This CDR3 reads CASSHSGGSQETQYF. The CDR3 bases are TGTGCCAGCAGCCACAGCGGGGGGTCTCAAGAGACCCAGTACTTC. The gene calls are TRBV7-2 and TRBJ2-5; 9 positions agree with TRBD2. After removal of 5 bases from V and 2 bases from J, the junction contained 6 bases not matched to a gene. The CDR3 totals 15 residues. Germline CDR1 SGHTA, CDR2 FQGNSA.

The V gene is TRBV5-4, the J gene TRBJ1-6; D not resolved. CDR3 length equals 16 residues. CDR1 is SGHNT, CDR2 YYREEE, per germline (reference sequence). V was shortened by 3 bases and J by 11 bases, with 21 bases between the two germline ends. CDR3 protein: CASSYGGGDRRAPLHF. In nucleotides, the CDR3 is TGTGCCAGCAGCTATGGTGGCGGTGATAGGCGTGCACCCCTCCACTTT.

V is TRBV6-4 and J is TRBJ2-3, with 8 bases lining up with TRBD2. This CDR3 contains 20 residues. The V gene end was trimmed by 0 bases and the J gene end by 6 bases; junction bases not matched to a gene: 20. Looked up from germline, CDR1 is MRHNA and CDR2 is SNTAGT. CDR3 DNA sequence: TGTGCCAGCAGTGACTCACCTCTGGCGGGGGGCCACGCTAGGTCTGATACGCAGTATTTT. This encodes CASSDSPLAGGHARSDTQYF.

V is TRBV24-1 and J is TRBJ2-3; 9 bases map to TRBD1. Per germline, CDR1 KGHDR and CDR2 SFDVKD. This CDR3 region has 16 residues. Unmatched junction bases numbered 6, after V lost 4 bases and J lost 2 bases. The CDR3 DNA is TGTGCCACCAGTGAGGGGTGGGACAGGGTCACAGATACGCAGTATTTT. It yields the protein CATSEGWDRVTDTQYF.

V and J are TRBV11-3 and TRBJ2-2; possibly TRBD1 for D (5 bases). The germline gives CDR1 SGHNT, CDR2 YENEEA. The CDR3 is made up of 15 amino acids. V dropped 1 base and J dropped 4 bases, with 10 bases sitting between them. The CDR3 loop reads CASSLVQGPTGELFF. CDR3 nucleotides: TGTGCCAGCAGCTTAGTTCAGGGCCCCACCGGGGAGCTGTTTTTT. The full variable domain, rest sourced from reference TRBV11-3 and TRBJ2-2, is EAGVVQSPRYKIIEKKQPVAFWCNPISGHNTLYWYLQNLGQGPELLIRYENEEAVDDSQLPKDRFSAERLKGVDSTLKIQPAELGDSAVYLCASSLVQGPTGELFFGEGSRLTVL.

This chain uses TRBV6-6 with TRBJ1-6; D perhaps matches TRBD1 (6 bases). CDR1 is MNHNY, CDR2 SVGAGI, per germline (reference sequence). V was clipped by 6 bases and J by 10 bases, with 19 bases between them. The CDR3 is 15 amino acids. CDR3 amino acids: CASRGPDSLYSPLHF. Here the CDR3 DNA reads TGTGCCAGCAGGGGACCGGACAGCCTCTACTCACCCCTCCACTTT.

The rearrangement joins TRBV7-2 to TRBJ2-5; weak D call: TRBD1 (5 bases). Between the trimmed V and J ends, which lost 1 base and 4 bases, there was a span of 10 bases. CDR1 is SGHTA, CDR2 FQGNSA, per germline. The CDR3 has 14 residues. The CDR3 coding sequence is TGTGCCAGCAGCTTAGATGGCAGGGCAGAGACCCAGTACTTC. This codes for CASSLDGRAETQYF. Looking up the rest from reference TRBV7-2 and TRBJ2-5 gives the full variable domain: GAGVSQSPSNKVTEKGKDVELRCDPISGHTALYWYRQSLGQGLEFLIYFQGNSAPDKSGLPSDRFSAERTGGSVSTLTIQRTQQEDSAVYLCASSLDGRAETQYFGPGTRLLVL.